This TCR beta chain was sequenced in a study of blood T cells in healthy people across ages. Study-level findings and limits: It was found that TCR beta diversity correlated strongly with the percentage of naive T cells. Naive and antigen-experienced cells were not separated, limiting conclusive comparison.

This clonotype was recorded a few times. The antigen is unknown. A much larger clone differs by one base, so this may be a read error. Each of the donors had 9 to 10 milliliters of peripheral blood drawn into EDTA-treated Vacutainer tubes. The authors ran a second PCR of about 7 to 12 cycles using a sample-barcoded 5' primer and a J-beta primer mix. With 12 random nucleotides, a template-switch adaptor tagged each individual cDNA molecule. MiXCR, run by TCRdb on the 5' RACE reads, gives a single entry per CDR3 protein. The sample lists about 1.1 million distinct CDR3 sequences, approximately 38% occurring once. The CDR3 covers 14 residues. V lost 4 bases and J lost 0; bases outside the gene matches: 0. Germline CDR1 is SGHTA and CDR2 is FQGNSA.

Input material: blood. The J gene is TRBJ1-2, the V gene TRBV7-2, with 9 positions matching TRBD1. The sequence was collected from a man between 18 and 29 years old in good health. CDR3 sequence: CASSWTGANYGYTF. The CDR3 DNA sequence: TGTGCCAGCAGCTGGACAGGGGCTAACTATGGCTACACCTTC. The variable domain in full, completed from reference TRBV7-2 and TRBJ1-2, reads GAGVSQSPSNKVTEKGKDVELRCDPISGHTALYWYRQSLGQGLEFLIYFQGNSAPDKSGLPSDRFSAERTGGSVSTLTIQRTQQEDSAVYLCASSWTGANYGYTFGSGTRLTVV.